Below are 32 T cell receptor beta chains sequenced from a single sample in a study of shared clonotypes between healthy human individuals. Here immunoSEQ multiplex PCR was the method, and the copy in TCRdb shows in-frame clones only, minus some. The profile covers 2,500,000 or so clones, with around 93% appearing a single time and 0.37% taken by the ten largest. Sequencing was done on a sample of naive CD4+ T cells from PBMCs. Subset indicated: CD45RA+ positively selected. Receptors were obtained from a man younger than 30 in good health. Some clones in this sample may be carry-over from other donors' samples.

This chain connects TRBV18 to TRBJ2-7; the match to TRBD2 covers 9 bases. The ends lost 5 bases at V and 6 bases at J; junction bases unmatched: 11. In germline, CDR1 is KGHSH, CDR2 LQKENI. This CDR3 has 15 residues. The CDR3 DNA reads TGTGCCAGCTCATCCTATAGCGGGAGCATAACCGAGCAGTACTTC. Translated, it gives CASSSYSGSITEQYF.

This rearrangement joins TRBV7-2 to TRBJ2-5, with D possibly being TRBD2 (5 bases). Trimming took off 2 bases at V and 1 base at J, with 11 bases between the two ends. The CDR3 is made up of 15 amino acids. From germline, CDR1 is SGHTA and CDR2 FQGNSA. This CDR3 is CASSLPEEPQETQYF. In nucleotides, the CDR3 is TGTGCCAGCAGCTTACCGGAGGAGCCCCAAGAGACCCAGTACTTC. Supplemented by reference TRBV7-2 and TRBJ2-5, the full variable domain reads GAGVSQSPSNKVTEKGKDVELRCDPISGHTALYWYRQSLGQGLEFLIYFQGNSAPDKSGLPSDRFSAERTGGSVSTLTIQRTQQEDSAVYLCASSLPEEPQETQYFGPGTRLLVL.

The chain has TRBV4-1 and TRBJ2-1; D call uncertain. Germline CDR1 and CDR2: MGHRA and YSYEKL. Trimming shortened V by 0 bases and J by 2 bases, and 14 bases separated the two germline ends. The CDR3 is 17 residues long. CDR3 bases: TGCGCCAGCAGCCAAGAGGTAGCCCCCGGCGCCTACAATGAGCAGTTCTTC. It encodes CASSQEVAPGAYNEQFF.

Here the CDR3 reads CASSQGPTGVGGNTIYF. For the CDR3, the DNA is TGCGCCAGCAGCCAAGGTCCGACAGGGGTAGGGGGAAACACCATATATTTT. The chain is built from TRBV4-3 and TRBJ1-3, with 8 positions matching TRBD1. From germline, CDR1 is LGHNA and CDR2 YSLEER. The CDR3 has 17 amino acids. J was trimmed by 4 bases and V by 1 base; bases with no gene match: 9.

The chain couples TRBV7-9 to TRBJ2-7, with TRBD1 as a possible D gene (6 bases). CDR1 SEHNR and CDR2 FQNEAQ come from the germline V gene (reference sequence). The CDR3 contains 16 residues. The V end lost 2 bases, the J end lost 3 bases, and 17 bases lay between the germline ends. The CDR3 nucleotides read TGTGCCAGCAGCTTACGGTCCAACACAGGGAGCTACGAGCAGTACTTC. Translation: CASSLRSNTGSYEQYF.

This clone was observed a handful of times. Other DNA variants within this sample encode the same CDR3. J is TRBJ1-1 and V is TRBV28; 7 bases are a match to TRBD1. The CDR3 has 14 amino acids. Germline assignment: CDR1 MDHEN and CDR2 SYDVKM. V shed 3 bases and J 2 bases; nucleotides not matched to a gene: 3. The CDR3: CASSLAGGNTEAFF. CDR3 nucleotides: TGTGCCAGCAGTTTGGCAGGGGGAAACACTGAAGCTTTCTTT.

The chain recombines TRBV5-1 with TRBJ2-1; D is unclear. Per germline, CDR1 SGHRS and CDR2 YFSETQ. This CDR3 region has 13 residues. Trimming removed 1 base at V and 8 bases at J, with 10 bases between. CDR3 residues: CASSLQGPHEQFF. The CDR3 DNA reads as TGCGCCAGCAGCTTGCAAGGGCCCCATGAGCAGTTCTTC.

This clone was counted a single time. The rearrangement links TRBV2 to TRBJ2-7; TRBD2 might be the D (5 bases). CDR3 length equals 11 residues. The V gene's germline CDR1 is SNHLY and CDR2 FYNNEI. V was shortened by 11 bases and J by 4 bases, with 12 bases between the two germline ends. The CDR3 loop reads CAGSRGYEQYF. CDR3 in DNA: TGTGCCGGGAGCCGAGGTTACGAGCAGTACTTC.

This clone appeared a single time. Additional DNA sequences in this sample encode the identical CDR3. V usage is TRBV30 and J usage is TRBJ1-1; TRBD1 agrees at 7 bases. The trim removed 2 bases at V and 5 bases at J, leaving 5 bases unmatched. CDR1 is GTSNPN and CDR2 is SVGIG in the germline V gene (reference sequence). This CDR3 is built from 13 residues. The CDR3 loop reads CAWSSRGGTEAFF. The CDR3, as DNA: TGTGCCTGGAGTAGCAGGGGGGGGACTGAAGCTTTCTTT.

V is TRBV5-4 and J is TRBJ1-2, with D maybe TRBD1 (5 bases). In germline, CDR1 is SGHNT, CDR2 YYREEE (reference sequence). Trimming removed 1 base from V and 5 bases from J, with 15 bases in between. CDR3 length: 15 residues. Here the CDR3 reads CASSLFGTAAYGYTF. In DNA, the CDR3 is TGTGCCAGCAGCTTGTTCGGGACCGCTGCTTATGGCTACACCTTC.

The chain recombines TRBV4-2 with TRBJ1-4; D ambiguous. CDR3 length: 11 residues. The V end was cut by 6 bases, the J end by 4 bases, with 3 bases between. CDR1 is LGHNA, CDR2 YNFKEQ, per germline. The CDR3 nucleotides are TGTGCCAGCAGATTTAATGAAAAACTGTTTTTT. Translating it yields CASRFNEKLFF.

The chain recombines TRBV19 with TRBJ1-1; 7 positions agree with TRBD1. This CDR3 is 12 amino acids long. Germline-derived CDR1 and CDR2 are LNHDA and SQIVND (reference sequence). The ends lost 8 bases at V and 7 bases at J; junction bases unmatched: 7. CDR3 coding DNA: TGTGCCAGTTGGGAGGCAGGGGGTGAAGCTTTCTTT. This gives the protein CASWEAGGEAFF.

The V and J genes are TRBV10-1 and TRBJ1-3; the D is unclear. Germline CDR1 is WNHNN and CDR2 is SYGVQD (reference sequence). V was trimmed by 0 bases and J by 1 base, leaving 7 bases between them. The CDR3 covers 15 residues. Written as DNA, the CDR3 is TGCGCCAGCAGTGAGTCTGGGCAGTCTGGAAACACCATATATTTT. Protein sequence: CASSESGQSGNTIYF.

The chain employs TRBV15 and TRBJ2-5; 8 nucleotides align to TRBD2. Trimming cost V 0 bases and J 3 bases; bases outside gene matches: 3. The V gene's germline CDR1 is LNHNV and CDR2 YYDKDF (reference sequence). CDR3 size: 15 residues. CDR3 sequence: CATSRDPGREETQYF. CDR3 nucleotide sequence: TGTGCCACCAGCAGAGATCCCGGGAGGGAAGAGACCCAGTACTTC.

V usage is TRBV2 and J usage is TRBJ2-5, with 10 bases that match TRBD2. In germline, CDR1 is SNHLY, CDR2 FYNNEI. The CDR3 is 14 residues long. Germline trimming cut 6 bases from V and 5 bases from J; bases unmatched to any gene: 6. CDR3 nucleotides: TGTGCCAGCAGGAAAGCGGGAGGGCTCGAGACCCAGTACTTC. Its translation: CASRKAGGLETQYF. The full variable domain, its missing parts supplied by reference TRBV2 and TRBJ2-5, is EPEVTQTPSHQVTQMGQEVILRCVPISNHLYFYWYRQILGQKVEFLVSFYNNEISEKSEIFDDQFSVERPDGSNFTLKIRSTKLEDSAMYFCASRKAGGLETQYFGPGTRLLVL.

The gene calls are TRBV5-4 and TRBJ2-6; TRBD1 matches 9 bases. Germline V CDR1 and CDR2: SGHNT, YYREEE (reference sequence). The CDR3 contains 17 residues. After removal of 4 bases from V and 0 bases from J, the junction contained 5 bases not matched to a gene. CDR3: CASSQGQGRSGANVLTF. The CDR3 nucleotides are TGTGCCAGCAGCCAGGGACAGGGCCGCTCTGGGGCCAACGTCCTGACTTTC.

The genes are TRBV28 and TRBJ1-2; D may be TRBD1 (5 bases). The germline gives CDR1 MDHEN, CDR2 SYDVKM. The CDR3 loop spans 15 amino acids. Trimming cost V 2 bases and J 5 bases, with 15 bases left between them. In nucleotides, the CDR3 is TGTGCCAGCAGTTTAGTAGCAGGGAACCTTTATGGCTACACCTTC. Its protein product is CASSLVAGNLYGYTF.

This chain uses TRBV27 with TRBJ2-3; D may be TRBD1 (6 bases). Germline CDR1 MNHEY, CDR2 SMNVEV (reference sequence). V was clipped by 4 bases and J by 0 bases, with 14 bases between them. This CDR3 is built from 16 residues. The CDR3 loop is CASSSDRLTSTDTQYF. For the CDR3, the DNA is TGTGCCAGCAGTTCCGACAGGTTGACTAGCACAGATACGCAGTATTTT.

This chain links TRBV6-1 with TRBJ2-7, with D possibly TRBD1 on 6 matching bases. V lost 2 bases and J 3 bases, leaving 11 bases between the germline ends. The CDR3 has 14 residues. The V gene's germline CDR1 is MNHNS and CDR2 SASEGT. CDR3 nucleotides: TGTGCCAGCAGTGAACTACAGGGAATCTACGAGCAGTACTTC. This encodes CASSELQGIYEQYF.

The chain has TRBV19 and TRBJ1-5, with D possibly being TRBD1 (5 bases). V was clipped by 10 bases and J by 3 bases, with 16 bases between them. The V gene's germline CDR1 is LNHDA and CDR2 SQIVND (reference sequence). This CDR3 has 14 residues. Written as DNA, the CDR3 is TGTGCCACCTCAGGGTCGAATCTCAATCAGCCCCAGCATTTT. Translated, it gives CATSGSNLNQPQHF.

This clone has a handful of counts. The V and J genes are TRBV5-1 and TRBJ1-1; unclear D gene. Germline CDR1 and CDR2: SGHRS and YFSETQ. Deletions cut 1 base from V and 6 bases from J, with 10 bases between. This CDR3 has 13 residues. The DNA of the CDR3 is TGCGCCAGCAGCTTGACTGCAACGGCTGAAGCTTTCTTT. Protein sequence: CASSLTATAEAFF.

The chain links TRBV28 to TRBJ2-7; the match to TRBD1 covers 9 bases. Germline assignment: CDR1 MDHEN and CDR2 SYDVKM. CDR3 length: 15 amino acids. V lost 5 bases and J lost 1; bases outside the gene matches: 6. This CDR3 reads CASSRQGVSSYEQYF. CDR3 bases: TGTGCCAGCAGTCGACAGGGGGTATCGTCCTACGAGCAGTACTTC.

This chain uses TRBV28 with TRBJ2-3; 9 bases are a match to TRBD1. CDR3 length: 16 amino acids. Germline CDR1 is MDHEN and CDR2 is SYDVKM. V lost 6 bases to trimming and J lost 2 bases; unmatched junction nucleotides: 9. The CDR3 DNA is TGTGCCAGCAGCCGTCCGGGACAGGGCGACACAGATACGCAGTATTTT. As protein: CASSRPGQGDTDTQYF.

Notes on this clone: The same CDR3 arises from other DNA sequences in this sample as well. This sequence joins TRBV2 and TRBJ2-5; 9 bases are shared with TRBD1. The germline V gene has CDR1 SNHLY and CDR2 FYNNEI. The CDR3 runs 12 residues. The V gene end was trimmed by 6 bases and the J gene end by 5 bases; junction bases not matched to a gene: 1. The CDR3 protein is CASRGQGETQYF. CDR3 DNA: TGTGCCAGCAGAGGACAGGGGGAGACCCAGTACTTC.

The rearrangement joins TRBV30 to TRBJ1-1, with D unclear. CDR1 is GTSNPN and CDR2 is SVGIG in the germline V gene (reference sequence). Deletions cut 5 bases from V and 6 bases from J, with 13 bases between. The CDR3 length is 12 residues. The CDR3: CAWGRNLAEAFF. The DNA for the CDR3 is TGTGCCTGGGGGCGCAATCTCGCTGAAGCTTTCTTT.

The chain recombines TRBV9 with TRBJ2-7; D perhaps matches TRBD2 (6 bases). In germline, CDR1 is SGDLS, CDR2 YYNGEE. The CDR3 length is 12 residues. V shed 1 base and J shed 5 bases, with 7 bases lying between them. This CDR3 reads CASSVTGDEQYF. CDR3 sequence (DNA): TGTGCCAGCAGCGTAACGGGGGACGAGCAGTACTTC.

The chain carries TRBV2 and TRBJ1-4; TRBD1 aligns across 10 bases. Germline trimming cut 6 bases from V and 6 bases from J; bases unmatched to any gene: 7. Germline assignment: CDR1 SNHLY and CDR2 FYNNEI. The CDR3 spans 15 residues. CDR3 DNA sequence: TGTGCCAGCAGGGGACAGGGGTTAAATCATGAAAAACTGTTTTTT. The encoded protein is CASRGQGLNHEKLFF. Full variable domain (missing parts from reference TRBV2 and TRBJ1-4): EPEVTQTPSHQVTQMGQEVILRCVPISNHLYFYWYRQILGQKVEFLVSFYNNEISEKSEIFDDQFSVERPDGSNFTLKIRSTKLEDSAMYFCASRGQGLNHEKLFFGSGTQLSVL.

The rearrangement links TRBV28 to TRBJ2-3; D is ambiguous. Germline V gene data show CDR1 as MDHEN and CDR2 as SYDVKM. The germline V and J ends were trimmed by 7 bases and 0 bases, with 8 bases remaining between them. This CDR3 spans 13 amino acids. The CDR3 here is CASNRRSTDTQYF. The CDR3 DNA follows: TGTGCCAGCAACCGGCGTAGCACAGATACGCAGTATTTT.

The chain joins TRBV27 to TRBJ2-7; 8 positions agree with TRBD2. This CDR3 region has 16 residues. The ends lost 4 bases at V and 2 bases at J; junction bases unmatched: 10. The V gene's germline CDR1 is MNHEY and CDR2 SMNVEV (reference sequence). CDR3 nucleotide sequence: TGTGCCAGCAGTTCGTCCGGGACTAGAGATCCCTACGAGCAGTACTTC. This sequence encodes CASSSSGTRDPYEQYF.

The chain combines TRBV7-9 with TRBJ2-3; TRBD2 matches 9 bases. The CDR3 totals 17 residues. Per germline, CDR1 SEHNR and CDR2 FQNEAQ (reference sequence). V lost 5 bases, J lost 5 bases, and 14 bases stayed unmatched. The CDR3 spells CASSEGMAGGPGDTQYF. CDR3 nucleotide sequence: TGTGCCAGCAGCGAAGGCATGGCGGGAGGGCCCGGAGATACGCAGTATTTT.

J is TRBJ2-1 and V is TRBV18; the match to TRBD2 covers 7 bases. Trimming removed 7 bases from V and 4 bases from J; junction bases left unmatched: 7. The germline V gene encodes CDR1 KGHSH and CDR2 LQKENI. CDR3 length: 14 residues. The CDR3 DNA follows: TGTGCCAGCTTGGGCGGGGGATCTTACAATGAGCAGTTCTTC. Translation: CASLGGGSYNEQFF.

CDR3 amino acids: CASSFRTGSYNEQFF. In DNA, the CDR3 is TGTGCCAGCAGCTTCCGGACAGGGTCGTACAATGAGCAGTTCTTC. The chain employs TRBV5-6 and TRBJ2-1; 8 bases line up with TRBD1. Trimming cost V 2 bases and J 4 bases; bases outside gene matches: 5. Germline-derived CDR1 and CDR2 are SGHDT and YYEEEE. This CDR3 region has 15 residues.